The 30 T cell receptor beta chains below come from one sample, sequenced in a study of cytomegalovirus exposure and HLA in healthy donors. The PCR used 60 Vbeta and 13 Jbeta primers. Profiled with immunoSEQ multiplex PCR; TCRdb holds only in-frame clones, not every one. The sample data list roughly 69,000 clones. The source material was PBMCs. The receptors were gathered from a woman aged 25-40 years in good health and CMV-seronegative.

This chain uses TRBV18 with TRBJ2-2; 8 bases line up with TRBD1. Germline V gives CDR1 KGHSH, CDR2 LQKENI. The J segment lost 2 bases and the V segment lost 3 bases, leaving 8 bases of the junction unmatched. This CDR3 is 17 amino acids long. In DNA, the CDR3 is TGTGCCAGCTCACCCCAGGGGGCCCTACCTAACACCGGGGAGCTGTTTTTT. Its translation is CASSPQGALPNTGELFF.

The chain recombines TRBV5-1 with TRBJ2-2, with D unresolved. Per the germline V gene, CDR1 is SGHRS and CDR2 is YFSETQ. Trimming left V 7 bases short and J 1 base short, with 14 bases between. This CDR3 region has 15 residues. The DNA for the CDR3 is TGCGCCAGCTGGCCATTCGCTGGGAACACCGGGGAGCTGTTTTTT. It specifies CASWPFAGNTGELFF.

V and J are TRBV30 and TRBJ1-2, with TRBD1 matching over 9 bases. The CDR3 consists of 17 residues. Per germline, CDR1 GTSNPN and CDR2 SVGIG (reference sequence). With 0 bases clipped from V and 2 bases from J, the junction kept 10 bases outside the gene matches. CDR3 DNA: TGTGCCTGGAGTGTATACCGGGACAGGGTAATGAACTATGGCTACACCTTC. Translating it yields CAWSVYRDRVMNYGYTF. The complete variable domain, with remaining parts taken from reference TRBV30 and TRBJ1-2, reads SQTIHQWPATLVQPVGSPLSLECTVEGTSNPNLYWYRQAAGRGLQLLFYSVGIGQISSEVPQNLSASRPQDRQFILSSKKLLLSDSGFYLCAWSVYRDRVMNYGYTFGSGTRLTVV.

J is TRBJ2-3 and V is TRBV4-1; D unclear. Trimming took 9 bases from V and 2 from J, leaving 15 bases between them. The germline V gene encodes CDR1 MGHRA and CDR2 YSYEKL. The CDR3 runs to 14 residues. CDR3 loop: CARRNCGYTDTQYF. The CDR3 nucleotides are TGCGCCAGGAGGAATTGCGGATACACAGATACGCAGTATTTT.

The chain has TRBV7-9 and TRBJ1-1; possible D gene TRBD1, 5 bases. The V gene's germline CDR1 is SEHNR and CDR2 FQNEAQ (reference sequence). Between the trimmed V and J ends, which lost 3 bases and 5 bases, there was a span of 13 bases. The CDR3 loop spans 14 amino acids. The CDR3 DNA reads TGTGCCAGCAGCTTGGAGGTACGGGGGACTGAAGCTTTCTTT. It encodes CASSLEVRGTEAFF.

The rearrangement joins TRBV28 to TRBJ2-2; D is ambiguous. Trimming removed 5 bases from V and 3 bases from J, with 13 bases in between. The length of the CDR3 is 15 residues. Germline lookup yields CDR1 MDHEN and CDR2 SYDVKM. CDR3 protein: CASSPNSGDTGELFF. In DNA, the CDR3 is TGTGCCAGCAGTCCTAATAGTGGTGACACCGGGGAGCTGTTTTTT.

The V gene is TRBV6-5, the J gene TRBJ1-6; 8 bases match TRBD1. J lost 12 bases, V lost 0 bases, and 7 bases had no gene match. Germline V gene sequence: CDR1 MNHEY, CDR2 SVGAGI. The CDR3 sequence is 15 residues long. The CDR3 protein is CASSYSGGQGEPLHF. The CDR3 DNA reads TGTGCCAGCAGTTACTCTGGTGGACAGGGCGAACCCCTCCACTTT.

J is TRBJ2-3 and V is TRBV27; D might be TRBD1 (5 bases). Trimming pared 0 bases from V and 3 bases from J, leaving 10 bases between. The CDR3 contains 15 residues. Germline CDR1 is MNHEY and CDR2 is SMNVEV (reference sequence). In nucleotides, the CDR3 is TGTGCCAGCAGTTTATCGAAGGGGCAAACAGATACGCAGTATTTT. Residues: CASSLSKGQTDTQYF.

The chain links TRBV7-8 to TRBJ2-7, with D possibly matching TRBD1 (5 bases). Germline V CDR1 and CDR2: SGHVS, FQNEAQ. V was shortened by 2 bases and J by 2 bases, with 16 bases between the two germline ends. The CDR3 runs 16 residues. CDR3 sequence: CASSLYHGQGTYEQYF. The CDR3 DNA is TGTGCCAGCAGCTTATATCATGGGCAGGGCACCTACGAGCAGTACTTC.

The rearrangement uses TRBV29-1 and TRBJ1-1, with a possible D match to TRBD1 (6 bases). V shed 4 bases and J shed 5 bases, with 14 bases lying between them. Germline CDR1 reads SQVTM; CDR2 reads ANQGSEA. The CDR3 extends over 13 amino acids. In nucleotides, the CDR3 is TGCAGCGTTGGGGGCAGGGGAGGGACTGAAGCTTTCTTT. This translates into CSVGGRGGTEAFF.

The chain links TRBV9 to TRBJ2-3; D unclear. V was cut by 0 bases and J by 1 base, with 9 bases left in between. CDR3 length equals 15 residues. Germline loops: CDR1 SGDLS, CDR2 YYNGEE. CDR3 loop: CASSVDVRRTDTQYF. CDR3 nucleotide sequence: TGTGCCAGCAGCGTAGACGTCAGGCGCACAGATACGCAGTATTTT.

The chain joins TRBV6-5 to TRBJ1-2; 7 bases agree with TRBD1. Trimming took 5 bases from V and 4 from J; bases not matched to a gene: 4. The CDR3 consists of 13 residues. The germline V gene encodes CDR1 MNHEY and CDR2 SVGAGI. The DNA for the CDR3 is TGTGCCAGCAGTGGCAGGACAGGCTATGGCTACACCTTC. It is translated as CASSGRTGYGYTF.

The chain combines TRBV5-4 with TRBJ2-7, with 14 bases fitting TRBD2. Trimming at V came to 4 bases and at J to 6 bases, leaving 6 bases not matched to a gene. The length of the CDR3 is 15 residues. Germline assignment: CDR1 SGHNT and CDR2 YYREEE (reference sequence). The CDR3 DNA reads TGTGCCAGCAGCGTGGGACTAGCGGGAGCTCTCGAGCAGTACTTC. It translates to CASSVGLAGALEQYF.

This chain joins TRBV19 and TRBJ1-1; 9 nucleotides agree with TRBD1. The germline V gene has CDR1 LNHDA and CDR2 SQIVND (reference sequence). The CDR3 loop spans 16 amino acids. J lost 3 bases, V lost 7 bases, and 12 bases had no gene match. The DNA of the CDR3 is TGTGCCAGTACCACTCATGGGGGACAGGGACACACTGAAGCTTTCTTT. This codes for CASTTHGGQGHTEAFF.

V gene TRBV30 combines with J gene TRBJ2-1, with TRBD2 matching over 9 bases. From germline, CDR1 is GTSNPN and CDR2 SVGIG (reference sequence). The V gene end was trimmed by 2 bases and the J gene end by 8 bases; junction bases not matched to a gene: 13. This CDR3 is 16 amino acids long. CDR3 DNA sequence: TGTGCCTGGAGTTCCTGGACCAAGCGGGAGGCCGATGAGCAGTTCTTC. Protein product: CAWSSWTKREADEQFF.

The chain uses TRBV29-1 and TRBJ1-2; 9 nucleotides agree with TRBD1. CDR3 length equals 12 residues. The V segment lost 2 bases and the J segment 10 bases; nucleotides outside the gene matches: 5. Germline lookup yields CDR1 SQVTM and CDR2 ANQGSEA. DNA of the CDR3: TGCAGCGTTGAAACGGGACAGGGTGACTACACCTTC. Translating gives CSVETGQGDYTF.

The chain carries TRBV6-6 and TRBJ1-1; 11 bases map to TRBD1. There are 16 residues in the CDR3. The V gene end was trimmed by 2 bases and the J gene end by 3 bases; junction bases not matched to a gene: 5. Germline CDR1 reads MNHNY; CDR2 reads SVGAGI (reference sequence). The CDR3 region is CASSYGTGGEYTEAFF. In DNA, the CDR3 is TGTGCCAGCAGTTACGGGACAGGGGGAGAGTACACTGAAGCTTTCTTT.

The CDR3 spells CASSVVQLTSTDTQYF. CDR3 DNA: TGTGCCAGCAGCGTAGTTCAACTTACTAGCACAGATACGCAGTATTTT. The J gene is TRBJ2-3, the V gene TRBV9; no definite D call. The V end lost 0 bases, the J end lost 0 bases, and 11 bases lay between the germline ends. The CDR3 spans 16 residues. Looked up from germline, CDR1 is SGDLS and CDR2 is YYNGEE.

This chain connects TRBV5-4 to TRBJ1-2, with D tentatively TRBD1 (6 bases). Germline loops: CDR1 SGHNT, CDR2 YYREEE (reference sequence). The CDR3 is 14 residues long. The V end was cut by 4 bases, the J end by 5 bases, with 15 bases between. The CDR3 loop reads CASSLGQSTYGYTF. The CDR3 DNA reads TGTGCCAGCAGCCTCGGACAGTCGACTTATGGCTACACCTTC.

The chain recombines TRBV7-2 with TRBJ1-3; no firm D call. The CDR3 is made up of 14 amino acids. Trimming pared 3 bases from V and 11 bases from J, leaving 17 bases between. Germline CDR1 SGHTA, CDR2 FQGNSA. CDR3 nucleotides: TGTGCCAGCAGCTTTGGGAGTCCCTTATTCGCCATATATTTT. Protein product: CASSFGSPLFAIYF.

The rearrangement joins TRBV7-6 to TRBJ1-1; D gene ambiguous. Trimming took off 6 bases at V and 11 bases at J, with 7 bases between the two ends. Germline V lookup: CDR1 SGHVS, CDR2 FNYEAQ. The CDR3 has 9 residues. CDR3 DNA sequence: TGTGCCAGCAGGACTTGGGCTTTCTTT. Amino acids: CASRTWAFF.

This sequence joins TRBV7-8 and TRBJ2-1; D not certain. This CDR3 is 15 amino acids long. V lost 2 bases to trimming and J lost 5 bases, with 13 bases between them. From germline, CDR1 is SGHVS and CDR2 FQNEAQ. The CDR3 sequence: CASSLNTTADNEQFF. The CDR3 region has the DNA TGTGCCAGCAGCTTAAACACTACCGCCGACAATGAGCAGTTCTTC. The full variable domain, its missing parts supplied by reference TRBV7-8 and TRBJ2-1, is GAGVSQSPRYKVAKRGQDVALRCDPISGHVSLFWYQQALGQGPEFLTYFQNEAQLDKSGLPSDRFFAERPEGSVSTLKIQRTQQEDSAVYLCASSLNTTADNEQFFGPGTRLTVL.

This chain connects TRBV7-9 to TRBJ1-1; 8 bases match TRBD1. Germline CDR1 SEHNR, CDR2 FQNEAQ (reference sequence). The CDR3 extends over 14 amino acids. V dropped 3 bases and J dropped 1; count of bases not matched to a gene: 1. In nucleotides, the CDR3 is TGTGCCAGCAGCTTTCAGGGGGCGAACACTGAAGCTTTCTTT. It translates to CASSFQGANTEAFF.

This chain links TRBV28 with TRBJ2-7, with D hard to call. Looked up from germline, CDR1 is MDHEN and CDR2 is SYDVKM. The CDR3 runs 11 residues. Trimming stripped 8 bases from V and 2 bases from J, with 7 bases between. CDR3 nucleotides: TGTGCCAGCGGGCTCCCCTACGAGCAGTACTTC. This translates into CASGLPYEQYF.

The CDR3 DNA is TGTGCCAGCAGCCTAGAAGAGGGACTAGCGGCCGCCTACGAGCAGTACTTC. Amino acid sequence: CASSLEEGLAAAYEQYF. This rearrangement joins TRBV4-2 to TRBJ2-7; 11 bases agree with TRBD2. The CDR3 contains 17 residues. The germline V gene encodes CDR1 LGHNA and CDR2 YNFKEQ. Trimming cost V 4 bases and J 2 bases; bases outside gene matches: 10.

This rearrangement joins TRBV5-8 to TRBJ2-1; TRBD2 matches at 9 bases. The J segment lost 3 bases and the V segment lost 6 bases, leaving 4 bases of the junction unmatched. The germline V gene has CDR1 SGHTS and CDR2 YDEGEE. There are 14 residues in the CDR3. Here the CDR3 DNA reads TGTGCCAGCAACCTAGCGGGGCACTACAATGAGCAGTTCTTC. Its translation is CASNLAGHYNEQFF.

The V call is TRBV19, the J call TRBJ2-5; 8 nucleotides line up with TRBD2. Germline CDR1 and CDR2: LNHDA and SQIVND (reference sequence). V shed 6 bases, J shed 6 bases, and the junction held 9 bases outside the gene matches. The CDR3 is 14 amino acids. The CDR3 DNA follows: TGTGCCAGTAGCTCCGGGACTAGAGGGAAGACCCAGTACTTC. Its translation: CASSSGTRGKTQYF.

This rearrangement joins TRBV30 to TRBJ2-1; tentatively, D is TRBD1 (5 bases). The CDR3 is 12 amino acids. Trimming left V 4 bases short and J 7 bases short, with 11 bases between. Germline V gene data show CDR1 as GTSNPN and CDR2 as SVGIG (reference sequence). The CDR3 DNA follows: TGTGCCTGGATCAGGGTCGGGAATGAGCAGTTCTTC. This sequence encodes CAWIRVGNEQFF. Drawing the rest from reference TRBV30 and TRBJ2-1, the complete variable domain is SQTIHQWPATLVQPVGSPLSLECTVEGTSNPNLYWYRQAAGRGLQLLFYSVGIGQISSEVPQNLSASRPQDRQFILSSKKLLLSDSGFYLCAWIRVGNEQFFGPGTRLTVL.

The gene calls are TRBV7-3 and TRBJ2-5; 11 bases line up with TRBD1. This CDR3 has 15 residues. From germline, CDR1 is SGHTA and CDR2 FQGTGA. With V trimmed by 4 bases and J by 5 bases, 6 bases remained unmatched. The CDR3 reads CASSSLGTGGETQYF. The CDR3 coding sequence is TGTGCCAGCAGCTCACTGGGGACAGGGGGGGAGACCCAGTACTTC.

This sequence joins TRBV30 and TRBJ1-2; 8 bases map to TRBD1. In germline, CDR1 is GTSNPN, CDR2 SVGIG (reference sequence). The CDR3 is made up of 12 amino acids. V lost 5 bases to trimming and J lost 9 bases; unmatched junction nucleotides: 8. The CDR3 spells CAWAGTGLSYTF. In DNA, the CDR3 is TGTGCCTGGGCCGGGACAGGCCTTAGCTACACCTTC.